This TCR beta chain was found in a study of Graves' ophthalmopathy and Graves' hyperthyroidism. Study details: Peripheral blood was gathered at the point of initial diagnosis, before any treatment started.

Absence of ophthalmopathy within 18 months of follow-up defined stable hyperthyroidism. Amplified material comprised TCR beta CDR3 regions derived from RNA transcripts. Scientists carried out first-round RT-PCR using HTBI primers and then a second-round multiplex PCR. TCRdb independently ran MiXCR on the multiplex PCR reads; one entry per CDR3 protein. The sample gives 680,000 or so distinct CDR3 sequences, around a fifth of which show up once; roughly 7.4% is in the top ten. The CDR3 runs 14 residues. Germline V gives CDR1 MNHNS, CDR2 SASEGT. V was clipped by 6 bases and J by 4 bases; unmatched bases: 5. In this sample, this clonotype turned up many times.

The specimen sequenced was peripheral blood. The chain uses TRBV6-1 and TRBJ1-2; TRBD1 aligns across 10 bases. This clonotype was obtained from a woman between 18 and 29 years old with stable Graves' hyperthyroidism. Some clones in this sample may be carry-over from other donors' samples. This CDR3 is CASSDRGPTYGYTF. The DNA for the CDR3 is TGTGCCAGCAGCGACAGGGGGCCGACCTATGGCTACACCTTC.